These T cell receptor beta chains were read from a single sample in a study of PD-L1 blockade in urothelial cancer. Clones were sequenced by immunoSEQ multiplex PCR, and TCRdb holds only the in-frame ones, with some missing. This repertoire shows about 36,000 clones, 75% to 90% found once; its top ten account for over 9.5%. Source: PBMCs, taken around atezolizumab (anti-PD-L1) treatment. The receptors shown here come from a man aged 40-55 years with urothelial cancer. CDR3s include the opening cysteine and the closing phenylalanine or tryptophan. A D gene is named only where the DNA matches it firmly. Clone sizes are given selectively: once, few, many, or a class where the clone is expanded.

cdr3_aa: CASSYSGQTYEQYF
cdr3_nt: TGTGCCAGCAGTTACTCGGGACAGACCTACGAGCAGTACTTC
v_call: TRBV6-5
d_call: TRBD1
clone_size: -
j_call: TRBJ2-7

cdr3_aa: CASQVRGATNEKLFF
cdr3_nt: TGTGCCAGCCAAGTTCGGGGGGCAACTAATGAAAAACTGTTTTTT
v_call: TRBV4-2
d_call: -
clone_size: once
j_call: TRBJ1-4

cdr3_aa: CASSPQGGGGGETQYF
cdr3_nt: TGTGCCAGCAGCCCCCAGGGAGGGGGAGGCGGGGAGACCCAGTACTTC
v_call: TRBV11-2
d_call: -
clone_size: -
j_call: TRBJ2-5

cdr3_aa: CAYDQGVGEAFF
cdr3_nt: TGTGCCTACGATCAGGGTGTCGGTGAAGCTTTCTTT
v_call: TRBV30
d_call: -
clone_size: -
j_call: TRBJ1-1

cdr3_aa: CASSNTTGVYGYTF
cdr3_nt: TGTGCCAGCAGTAACACAACAGGGGTCTATGGCTACACCTTC
v_call: TRBV6-6
d_call: TRBD1
clone_size: -
j_call: TRBJ1-2

cdr3_aa: CASSYIRQLTDTQYF
cdr3_nt: TGTGCCAGCAGTTACATTCGACAGCTCACAGATACGCAGTATTTT
v_call: TRBV5-6
d_call: -
clone_size: -
j_call: TRBJ2-3

cdr3_aa: CASSQRRQGILIF
cdr3_nt: TGTGCCAGCAGTCAGCGACGGCAGGGAATTCTGATCTTT
v_call: TRBV7-3
d_call: -
clone_size: -
j_call: TRBJ1-1

cdr3_aa: CATSKGRDYYEQYF
cdr3_nt: TGTGCCACCAGCAAGGGGAGGGATTACTACGAGCAGTACTTC
v_call: TRBV15
d_call: TRBD2
clone_size: -
j_call: TRBJ2-7

cdr3_aa: CASSIVSPNTEAFF
cdr3_nt: TGTGCCAGTAGTATAGTCAGTCCGAACACTGAAGCTTTCTTT
v_call: TRBV19
d_call: -
clone_size: -
j_call: TRBJ1-1

cdr3_aa: CASSTGGLAGEETQYF
cdr3_nt: TGTGCCAGCAGCACCGGAGGACTAGCGGGAGAAGAGACCCAGTACTTC
v_call: TRBV21-1
d_call: -
clone_size: -
j_call: TRBJ2-5

cdr3_aa: CASRDLTGGSLEAFF
cdr3_nt: TGCGCCAGCAGAGACCTGACAGGGGGCTCCCTTGAAGCTTTCTTT
v_call: TRBV4-1
d_call: TRBD1
clone_size: medium-sized
j_call: TRBJ1-1

cdr3_aa: CASGANFQGEQYF
cdr3_nt: TGTGCCAGCGGGGCTAATTTTCAGGGGGAGCAGTACTTC
v_call: TRBV11-3
d_call: -
clone_size: -
j_call: TRBJ2-7

cdr3_aa: CASSHSGKGDTQYF
cdr3_nt: TGTGCCAGCAGCCATAGCGGGAAGGGTGATACGCAGTATTTT
v_call: TRBV11-3
d_call: TRBD2
clone_size: -
j_call: TRBJ2-3

cdr3_aa: CASSRLANNEQFF
cdr3_nt: TGTGCCAGCTCTCGGCTAGCGAACAATGAGCAGTTCTTC
v_call: TRBV18
d_call: -
clone_size: -
j_call: TRBJ2-1

cdr3_aa: CASGGQGAYEQYF
cdr3_nt: TGTGCCAGCGGGGGACAGGGCGCCTACGAGCAGTACTTC
v_call: TRBV2
d_call: TRBD1
clone_size: few
j_call: TRBJ2-7

cdr3_aa: CATLSGRRYEQYF
cdr3_nt: TGTGCCACCCTTAGCGGGAGAAGGTACGAGCAGTACTTC
v_call: TRBV28
d_call: TRBD2
clone_size: -
j_call: TRBJ2-7

cdr3_aa: CASSLPAGSHEQFF
cdr3_nt: TGTGCCAGCAGTTTACCAGCGGGATCCCATGAGCAGTTCTTC
v_call: TRBV28
d_call: TRBD2
clone_size: -
j_call: TRBJ2-1

cdr3_aa: CASSASGRAYNEQFF
cdr3_nt: TGTGCCAGCAGCGCAAGCGGGAGGGCATACAATGAGCAGTTCTTC
v_call: TRBV28
d_call: TRBD2
clone_size: once
j_call: TRBJ2-1

cdr3_aa: CASSLYRDETDTQYF
cdr3_nt: TGTGCCAGCAGCTTATACAGGGATGAAACAGATACGCAGTATTTT
v_call: TRBV5-6
d_call: -
clone_size: -
j_call: TRBJ2-3